Presented here are 28 T cell receptor beta chains from one specimen sequenced in a study of CD8+CD57+ T cells in acquired aplastic anemia. The use of genomic DNA as template underpinned the TCR beta VDJ and CDR3 profiling. In TCRdb, the reads were re-called with MiXCR into one record per CDR3 protein. The sample has fewer than 200,000 distinct CDR3 sequences, roughly 47% seen once. The sequenced sample consisted of sorted CD4+, CD8+, or CD8+CD57+ T cells (not recorded which) from PBMCs. These receptor sequences come from a human donor in good health.

This clonotype was seen a handful of times. The rearrangement uses TRBV18 and TRBJ1-2, with 9 bases fitting TRBD1. V shed 5 bases and J 7 bases; nucleotides not matched to a gene: 8. There are 14 residues in the CDR3. Germline CDR1 reads KGHSH; CDR2 reads LQKENI. CDR3 loop: CASSARTGEVGYTF. DNA of the CDR3: TGTGCCAGCTCAGCCCGGACAGGGGAGGTTGGCTACACCTTC. The full variable domain, with the rest looked up from reference TRBV18 and TRBJ1-2, is NAGVMQNPRHLVRRRGQEARLRCSPMKGHSHVYWYRQLPEEGLKFMVYLQKENIIDESGMPKERFSAEFPKEGPSILRIQQVVRGDSAAYFCASSARTGEVGYTFGSGTRLTVV.

This clonotype was picked up many times. The rearrangement joins TRBV6-5 to TRBJ2-1; no clear D gene. This CDR3 comprises 11 residues. The germline CDR1 and CDR2 sequences are MNHEY and SVGAGI. V lost 2 bases to trimming and J lost 6 bases, with 2 bases between them. The CDR3 here is CASSYANEQFF. CDR3 bases: TGTGCCAGCAGTTACGCCAATGAGCAGTTCTTC.

This clonotype was observed many times. The V call is TRBV20-1, the J call TRBJ2-2, with D possibly being TRBD1 (6 bases). Germline CDR1 reads DFQATT; CDR2 reads SNEGSKA (reference sequence). The CDR3 sequence is 13 residues long. Trimming removed 5 bases from V and 5 bases from J, with 12 bases in between. CDR3 amino acids: CSAPVRGTGELFF. CDR3 bases: TGCAGTGCTCCAGTTAGGGGGACCGGGGAGCTGTTTTTT.

This sequence joins TRBV20-1 and TRBJ2-5, with 7 bases that match TRBD1. This CDR3 spans 13 amino acids. V shed 5 bases, J shed 2 bases, and the junction held 5 bases outside the gene matches. Germline loops: CDR1 DFQATT, CDR2 SNEGSKA (reference sequence). The CDR3: CSAGRQGQETQYF. The CDR3 nucleotides are TGCAGTGCTGGGAGACAGGGTCAAGAGACCCAGTACTTC.

A note on this clonotype: A read error may be the cause here, since a much bigger clone is one base away. This rearrangement joins TRBV6-1 to TRBJ2-1; D possibly corresponds to TRBD1 (6 bases). The CDR3 length is 14 residues. Germline assignment: CDR1 MNHNS and CDR2 SASEGT. CDR3 region: CASRPGVGAGEQLF. CDR3 bases: TGTGCCAGCAGACCAGGGGTCGGTGCGGGTGAGCAGCTCTTC.

This clonotype was counted ten times or more. The chain has TRBV24-1 and TRBJ2-2; possibly TRBD1 or TRBD2 for D (5 bases each). CDR3 size: 15 residues. Per germline, CDR1 KGHDR and CDR2 SFDVKD. V gave up 4 bases and J gave up 6 bases, with 14 bases separating them. Here the CDR3 reads CATSEGTWFAGELFF. CDR3 DNA: TGTGCCACCAGTGAGGGGACGTGGTTCGCCGGGGAGCTGTTTTTT.

This clonotype came up many times. The CDR3 sequence: CSASMLVDTQYF. Here the CDR3 DNA reads TGCAGTGCTAGTATGCTAGTTGATACGCAGTATTTT. V usage is TRBV20-1 and J usage is TRBJ2-3; no clear D. The CDR3 consists of 12 residues. V was trimmed by 3 bases and J by 6 bases, leaving 10 bases between them. Per the germline V gene, CDR1 is DFQATT and CDR2 is SNEGSKA (reference sequence).

CDR3 sequence (DNA): TGTGCCAGCAGCCAAGGAGGATTCACAGGGCACTCTAACTATGGCTACACCTTC. Amino acids: CASSQGGFTGHSNYGYTF. This chain connects TRBV14 to TRBJ1-2; D may be TRBD1 (6 bases). Trimming shortened V by 1 base and J by 0 bases, and 18 bases separated the two germline ends. Germline CDR1 reads SGHDN; CDR2 reads FVKESK. The CDR3 covers 18 residues.

Concerning this clonotype itself: This may come from a read error, since a much larger clone is one base off. The chain uses TRBV9 and TRBJ1-3; D remains unclear. This CDR3 contains 16 residues. The germline V gene encodes CDR1 SGDLS and CDR2 YYNGEE. The CDR3 here is CASSVGPSIAGKTIYF. DNA of the CDR3: TGTGCCAGCAGCGTAGGACCATCCATCGCTGGAAAAACCATATATTTT.

As to this clonotype: Being one base from a much bigger clone, this may be a read error. This chain connects TRBV6-4 to TRBJ2-6, with a weak D call TRBD2 (6 bases). CDR1 MRHNA and CDR2 SNTAGT come from the germline V gene. Trimming pared 0 bases from V and 0 bases from J, leaving 9 bases between. This CDR3 is 17 amino acids long. The CDR3 sequence: CASSDSPGVSGANVLTF. CDR3 coding DNA: TGTGCCAGCAGTGACTCGCCGGGGGTCTCTGGGGCCAACGTCCTGACTTTC.

The count of this clonotype is one. This chain uses TRBV2 with TRBJ1-1; TRBD1 might be the D (6 bases). The CDR3 has 13 amino acids. In germline, CDR1 is SNHLY, CDR2 FYNNEI. V lost 5 bases and J 4 bases, leaving 11 bases between the germline ends. The DNA of the CDR3 is TGTGCCAGCAGTAAGACAGGAGCCACTGAAGCTTTCTTT. This translates into CASSKTGATEAFF. Full variable domain (missing parts from reference TRBV2 and TRBJ1-1): EPEVTQTPSHQVTQMGQEVILRCVPISNHLYFYWYRQILGQKVEFLVSFYNNEISEKSEIFDDQFSVERPDGSNFTLKIRSTKLEDSAMYFCASSKTGATEAFFGQGTRLTVV.

This clonotype was detected ten times or more. The chain employs TRBV2 and TRBJ1-2; a weak D match, TRBD1 (6 bases). CDR1 is SNHLY, CDR2 FYNNEI, per germline. Trimming removed 7 bases at V and 6 bases at J, with 12 bases between. The length of the CDR3 is 12 residues. The CDR3 reads CASNRAGDGYTF. The CDR3, as DNA: TGTGCCAGCAATCGAGCAGGGGATGGCTACACCTTC.

A remark on this clonotype: A junction boundary mismatches the germline segment, possibly from a read error. V and J are TRBV30 and TRBJ1-1; D is undetermined. Germline V gene data show CDR1 as GTSNPN and CDR2 as SVGIG (reference sequence). CDR3 length: 12 residues. CDR3 nucleotides: TGTGCCTGGAGTAATGGCGAGGCTGATGCTTTCTTT. It encodes CAWSNGEADAFF.

This clonotype was seen ten or more times. The chain carries TRBV20-1 and TRBJ2-1; D remains unclear. The CDR3 sequence is 11 residues long. Trimming cost V 0 bases and J 7 bases, with 4 bases left between them. The germline V gene encodes CDR1 DFQATT and CDR2 SNEGSKA (reference sequence). This CDR3 reads CSARDLNEQFF. The CDR3, as DNA: TGCAGTGCTAGAGACCTAAATGAGCAGTTCTTC.

This chain connects TRBV11-2 to TRBJ2-5; D is unclear. This CDR3 has 13 amino acids. Between the trimmed V and J ends, which lost 1 base and 5 bases, there was a span of 8 bases. Germline assignment: CDR1 SGHAT and CDR2 FQNNGV. CDR3: CASSLVATETQYF. The CDR3 DNA reads as TGTGCCAGCAGCTTAGTGGCTACGGAGACCCAGTACTTC.

There are many counts of this clonotype. The V and J genes are TRBV20-1 and TRBJ1-5, with 9 positions matching TRBD1. The junction had 7 bases not matched to a gene; V was cut back by 3 bases and J by 4 bases. The germline CDR1 and CDR2 sequences are DFQATT and SNEGSKA (reference sequence). The CDR3 covers 15 residues. The CDR3 spells CSARQTGGKNQPQHF. CDR3 coding DNA: TGCAGTGCTAGGCAGACAGGGGGAAAGAATCAGCCCCAGCATTTT.

The count of this clonotype is one. This sequence joins TRBV2 and TRBJ1-5, with TRBD1 as a possible D gene (6 bases). The CDR3 consists of 13 residues. From germline, CDR1 is SNHLY and CDR2 FYNNEI. The V and J ends lost 2 bases and 7 bases respectively, with 9 bases between them. The CDR3 is CASSEQQGQPQHF. The CDR3 coding sequence is TGTGCCAGCAGTGAACAACAGGGCCAGCCCCAGCATTTT.

In this sample, this clonotype turned up once. This chain connects TRBV2 to TRBJ2-5; D ambiguous. V lost 1 base and J lost 2, with 11 bases in between. CDR3 length: 15 residues. Germline CDR1 and CDR2: SNHLY and FYNNEI. The chain's CDR3 is CASSEDSSFQETQYF. In DNA form, the CDR3 reads TGTGCCAGCAGTGAAGATAGTTCGTTTCAAGAGACCCAGTACTTC.

This rearrangement joins TRBV10-3 to TRBJ2-7, with 8 bases fitting TRBD1. Germline trimming cut 11 bases from V and 4 bases from J; bases unmatched to any gene: 7. Germline lookup yields CDR1 ENHRY and CDR2 SYGVKD. This CDR3 contains 12 residues. CDR3 in DNA: TGTGCCGCCGGGACAGGTTTATACGAGCAGTACTTC. This encodes CAAGTGLYEQYF.

The gene calls are TRBV10-3 and TRBJ1-1; D is undetermined. V lost 4 bases and J 6 bases, leaving 15 bases between the germline ends. Germline assignment: CDR1 ENHRY and CDR2 SYGVKD. This CDR3 has 14 residues. The CDR3 nucleotides are TGTGCCATCAGTGTTCGATCGGAACGGGCTGAAGCTTTCTTT. This sequence encodes CAISVRSERAEAFF.

V usage is TRBV18 and J usage is TRBJ1-1; D gene ambiguous. The length of the CDR3 is 14 residues. V lost 3 bases and J lost 1, with 9 bases in between. The germline CDR1 and CDR2 sequences are KGHSH and LQKENI. The DNA of the CDR3 is TGTGCCAGCTCACCGGCGGACGGGAACACTGAAGCTTTCTTT. Protein product: CASSPADGNTEAFF.

The J gene is TRBJ1-1, the V gene TRBV12-3 or TRBV12-4; a weak D match, TRBD1 (6 bases). The CDR3 consists of 14 residues. Deletions cut 0 bases from V and 5 bases from J, with 10 bases between. For the CDR3, the DNA is TGTGCCAGCAGTTTAGCGGGGGCTCGGACTGAAGCTTTCTTT. Amino acid sequence: CASSLAGARTEAFF.

This chain joins TRBV2 and TRBJ2-1; TRBD2 matches 9 bases. The J segment lost 10 bases and the V segment lost 6 bases, leaving 10 bases of the junction unmatched. This CDR3 spans 14 amino acids. Germline CDR1 SNHLY, CDR2 FYNNEI. The CDR3 loop is CASSSVGGREEQFF. In DNA, the CDR3 is TGTGCCAGCAGCTCCGTGGGCGGGAGGGAGGAGCAGTTCTTC.

This clonotype came up a few times. The V and J genes are TRBV6-2 or TRBV6-3 and TRBJ2-7, with TRBD2 identical over 9 bases. CDR1 and CDR2 (germline): MNHEY, SVGEGT. Trimming at V came to 0 bases and at J to 2 bases, leaving 8 bases not matched to a gene. The CDR3 contains 17 residues. The CDR3 loop reads CASSYSISASGAYEQYF. The CDR3 nucleotides are TGTGCCAGCAGTTACTCGATTTCGGCTAGCGGGGCCTACGAGCAGTACTTC.

This clonotype was detected a few times. The chain recombines TRBV28 with TRBJ1-1; TRBD1 matches at 9 bases. The CDR3 spans 17 residues. Losses at the gene ends were 5 bases for V and 1 base for J; bases not matched to a gene: 11. Looked up from germline, CDR1 is MDHEN and CDR2 is SYDVKM. The CDR3 DNA reads TGTGCCAGCAGTGCACCTGGACAGGGGATCACGAACACTGAAGCTTTCTTT. Its translation: CASSAPGQGITNTEAFF.

V usage is TRBV19 and J usage is TRBJ2-7; D gene unclear. In germline, CDR1 is LNHDA, CDR2 SQIVND (reference sequence). The CDR3 consists of 13 residues. V lost 2 bases and J 2 bases, leaving 7 bases between the germline ends. The CDR3 DNA reads as TGTGCCAGTAGTATAACTGCAACCTACGAGCAGTACTTC. Protein: CASSITATYEQYF.

This clonotype has ten or more counts. The chain couples TRBV7-3 to TRBJ2-3; 9 bases line up with TRBD1. Germline CDR1 is SGHTA and CDR2 is FQGTGA. V lost 5 bases, J lost 3 bases, and 6 bases stayed unmatched. This CDR3 spans 15 amino acids. DNA for the CDR3: TGTGCCAGCAGCAGGACAGGGGAGGGTACAGATACGCAGTATTTT. Its translation: CASSRTGEGTDTQYF.

This clonotype was counted ten times or more. The chain uses TRBV4-1 and TRBJ1-6, with 9 bases identical to TRBD1. The CDR3 runs 16 residues. Germline lookup yields CDR1 MGHRA and CDR2 YSYEKL. The ends lost 1 base at V and 4 bases at J; junction bases unmatched: 2. The CDR3 sequence is CASSQGQGVYNSPLHF. The DNA of the CDR3 is TGCGCCAGCAGCCAAGGACAGGGGGTGTATAATTCACCCCTCCACTTT.